The clone carrying this TCR beta chain was counted only a few times. The data derive from a study of shared clonotypes between healthy human individuals. Study-level background: Donor ages ranged 18 to 49 years: a couple of women, a few men.

Deletions cut 10 bases from V and 1 base from J, with 11 bases between. Germline V gene sequence: CDR1 SGHKS, CDR2 YYEKEE (reference sequence). The CDR3 loop spans 12 amino acids. CD4+ cell separation produced CD45RA+ naive and CD45RA-negative memory subsets. Clones were sequenced by immunoSEQ multiplex PCR, and TCRdb holds only the in-frame ones, with some missing. The data hold about 960,000 clones, with 76% observed a single time. The receptor was isolated from a man in his late teens or twenties in good health. The chain combines TRBV5-5 with TRBJ2-5, with D possibly matching TRBD1 (6 bases). Input material: memory CD4+ T cells sorted from blood. The subset here: CD45RA-negative fraction. CDR3 region: CASVRGQETQYF. In DNA, the CDR3 is TGTGCCTCGGTCAGGGGCCAAGAGACCCAGTACTTC.